These 5 T cell receptor beta chains were all obtained from the same sample, sequenced in a study of vaccination and CD4 T cells after COVID-19. These receptors have no known antigen. Sequencing of cultured CD4+ T cell DNA used the Oncomine TCR Beta short-read assay. TCRdb reanalysed the PCR reads using MiXCR and keeps one entry per CDR3 protein. The data contain 4,000 to 5,000 distinct CDR3 sequences, 50% to 70% of them singletons. Regarding treatment: roughly 10-day PBMC culture with coronavirus spike peptide pools or control peptides (ViraFEST assay). Pre-COVID-19 pandemic sampling (2011-2018) yielded the unexposed donor's CD4+ T cells. Sequencing used CD4+ T cells from blood, cultured in vitro. Receptors originate from a human donor in good health.

The rearrangement joins TRBV19 to TRBJ2-3; 9 positions agree with TRBD1. V lost 5 bases and J lost 5; bases outside the gene matches: 11. CDR1 is LNHDA, CDR2 SQIVND, per germline (reference sequence). This CDR3 is built from 16 residues. The CDR3 spells CASSLTGTGQRDTQYF. The DNA for the CDR3 is TGTGCCAGTAGTTTAACCGGGACAGGGCAAAGAGATACGCAGTATTTT.

The rearrangement joins TRBV19 to TRBJ2-7, with D maybe TRBD2 (5 bases). This CDR3 region has 13 residues. Trimming pared 1 base from V and 5 bases from J, leaving 9 bases between. Germline V gives CDR1 LNHDA, CDR2 SQIVND (reference sequence). This chain's CDR3 is CASSIGLANEQYF. The CDR3 DNA reads as TGTGCCAGTAGTATAGGTCTAGCCAACGAGCAGTACTTC.

The gene calls are TRBV2 and TRBJ1-1, with 7 bases identical to TRBD1. J was trimmed by 0 bases and V by 8 bases; bases with no gene match: 9. Germline assignment: CDR1 SNHLY and CDR2 FYNNEI. This CDR3 has 15 amino acids. This CDR3 is CASSPEGQMNTEAFF. The CDR3 coding sequence is TGTGCCAGCTCGCCGGAGGGACAGATGAACACTGAAGCTTTCTTT.

The chain couples TRBV11-3 to TRBJ2-2, with a weak D call TRBD1 (5 bases). The V gene's germline CDR1 is SGHNT and CDR2 YENEEA. Trimming took 6 bases from V and 0 from J, leaving 8 bases between them. There are 14 residues in the CDR3. CDR3 bases: TGTGCCAGCAGGGACACAGCGAACACCGGGGAGCTGTTTTTT. Protein sequence: CASRDTANTGELFF.

The V call is TRBV19, the J call TRBJ2-6; the D is unclear. The CDR3 totals 16 residues. Trimming removed 6 bases from V and 0 bases from J, with 12 bases in between. Per the germline V gene, CDR1 is LNHDA and CDR2 is SQIVND (reference sequence). CDR3 in amino acids: CASSTFRSSGANVLTF. The CDR3 nucleotides read TGTGCCAGTAGCACCTTTCGCTCCTCTGGGGCCAACGTCCTGACTTTC.